The rows below give T cell receptor beta chains drawn from one sample of a study of shared clonotypes between healthy human individuals. The data were produced by immunoSEQ multiplex PCR, yet TCRdb's version contains in-frame clones alone and is incomplete. Among fewer than 650,000 clones listed, about three quarters were seen once. The material sequenced was PBMCs. Receptor source: a woman between 40 and 55 years old in good health. Some clones in this sample may be carry-over from other donors' samples. Each CDR3 is given with its conserved first and last residue. The D gene is left open where the match is weak. Size tells how often a clone was seen (once, few, many) or the class of an expanded clone, and some rows leave it out.

>NA|TRBV19|few|TRBJ1-5
TGTGCCGGGGGAACAGAAGATGGACAGCCCCAGCATTTT
CAGGTEDGQPQHF
>NA|TRBV2|NA|TRBJ2-6
TGTGCCAGCAGAGCCGGGACAGCCAACGTCCTGACTTTC
CASRAGTANVLTF
>NA|TRBV25-1|NA|TRBJ1-1
TGTGCCAGCAGCCTGACAGGATGGAACACTGAAGCTTTCTTT
CASSLTGWNTEAFF
>TRBD2|TRBV27|once|TRBJ2-7
TGTGCCAGCAGTTTGGGAGGGGTAGGCCCCTACGAGCAGTACTTC
CASSLGGVGPYEQYF
>NA|TRBV29-1|NA|TRBJ2-7
TGCAGCGTTGAAGACTCCCCAGGGCAGAACGAGCAGTACTTC
CSVEDSPGQNEQYF
>NA|TRBV29-1|NA|TRBJ2-1
TGCAGCGTTGATGCTGGGCCTGGCAGGGACAATGAGCAGTTCTTC
CSVDAGPGRDNEQFF
>TRBD2|TRBV5-1|NA|TRBJ2-3
TGCGCCAGCAGCTTAGCTAGCGGGGCAACCACAGATACGCAGTATTTT
CASSLASGATTDTQYF
>NA|TRBV5-4|once|TRBJ2-5
TGTGCCAGCAGCTTGTACCAGCGGGAAGAGACCCAGTACTTC
CASSLYQREETQYF
>TRBD2|TRBV7-2|NA|TRBJ2-1
TGTGCCAGCAGGCCCCCCGGGACTAGACACAATGAGCAGTTCTTC
CASRPPGTRHNEQFF
>TRBD2|TRBV4-1|NA|TRBJ2-7
TGCGCCAGCAGCCAAGATCGGCTAGCGGGAGCGAACTCCTACGAGCAGTACTTC
CASSQDRLAGANSYEQYF
>NA|TRBV5-5|NA|TRBJ2-7
TGTGCCAGCAGCTCCGACACAATAAACGCCTACGAGCAGTACTTC
CASSSDTINAYEQYF
>NA|TRBV30|NA|TRBJ2-7
TGTGCCTGGACTAGTCTTGGCCACGAGCAGTACTTC
CAWTSLGHEQYF
>NA|TRBV9|NA|TRBJ2-2
TGTGCCAGCAGCGTAGCCTCCTGGCATAGCCCCGGGGAGCTGTTTTTT
CASSVASWHSPGELFF
>NA|TRBV7-2|once|TRBJ2-4
TGTGCCAGCAGCTCATCCGGGACCAAGCTTCTAGCCAAAAACATTCAGTACTTC
CASSSSGTKLLAKNIQYF
>NA|TRBV19|NA|TRBJ2-1
TGTGCCAGTAGTATGGTGGGAAGCTCCTACAATGAGCAGTTCTTC
CASSMVGSSYNEQFF
>NA|TRBV4-3|NA|TRBJ2-1
TGCGCCAGCAGCCAAGAGGGCCACCGTCAGTTCTTC
CASSQEGHRQFF
>NA|TRBV28|NA|TRBJ1-4
TGTGCCAGCAGTTTCTGGGGCACAACTAATGAAAAACTGTTTTTT
CASSFWGTTNEKLFF
>TRBD1|TRBV15|NA|TRBJ2-2
TGTGCCACCAGCAGGATACAGGGGGCGCACACCGGGGAGCTGTTTTTT
CATSRIQGAHTGELFF
>NA|TRBV30|NA|TRBJ1-1
TGTGCCTGGAGTGTACTTGGGCTTGCAGGGGACGCTGAAGCTTTCTTT
CAWSVLGLAGDAEAFF
>TRBD2|TRBV6-6|NA|TRBJ2-1
TGTGCCAGCAGTTACTTTCGAGCGGGAATGGATGAGCAGTTCTTC
CASSYFRAGMDEQFF
>NA|TRBV7-9|NA|TRBJ2-7
TGTGCCAGCAGCTTAGGGGGTTTTTCCTACGAGCAGTACTTC
CASSLGGFSYEQYF
>TRBD2|TRBV7-9|few|TRBJ2-1
TGTGCCAGCAGCCTCAAGACTAGCGGGAGCATCGATGAGCAGTTCTTC
CASSLKTSGSIDEQFF
>NA|TRBV6-5|NA|TRBJ1-1
TGTGCCAGCAGTTACCCAGCCACTGAAGCTTTCTTT
CASSYPATEAFF
>TRBD1|TRBV6-4|NA|TRBJ2-5
TGTGCCAGCAGTGACGAGGGGCCCTTTGGCAGGGGGCAAGAGACCCAGTACTTC
CASSDEGPFGRGQETQYF
>NA|TRBV5-6|NA|TRBJ1-2
TGTGCCAGCAGCGACCGGGGGGGATATGGCTACACCTTC
CASSDRGGYGYTF
>NA|TRBV1|NA|TRBJ2-7
TGCACCAGCAGCCGAAGGACTAGCGGGAGACAGTACGAGCAGTACTTC
CTSSRRTSGRQYEQYF
>TRBD1|TRBV29-1|NA|TRBJ1-4
TGCAGCGTTGAAGGGGGACAGGGTGGGGCTAATGAAAAACTGTTTTTT
CSVEGGQGGANEKLFF
>NA|TRBV10-2|NA|TRBJ2-1
TGCGCCAGCAGTGACCTACTGGGGTACAATGAGCAGTTCTTC
CASSDLLGYNEQFF
>NA|TRBV6-5|NA|TRBJ1-2
TGTGCCAGCGGCGCCCCCGAGGTTGGCTACACCTTC
CASGAPEVGYTF
>NA|TRBV29-1|NA|TRBJ1-2
TGCAGCGCCTTGGGGGGGGCCGAATATGGCTACACCTTC
CSALGGAEYGYTF
>TRBD2|TRBV18|few|TRBJ2-7
TGTGCCAGCGCTAGTGGGACTAGCGGGAGTTACGAGCAGTACTTC
CASASGTSGSYEQYF
>TRBD1|TRBV2|NA|TRBJ2-3
TGTGCCAGCAGTGTCCTGGACAGGGGATGGGAGGCAGATACGCAGTATTTT
CASSVLDRGWEADTQYF
>TRBD2|TRBV27|once|TRBJ2-7
TGTGCCAGCAGTCCCATAAACGGACTAGCGGGGGGCTACGAGCAGTACTTC
CASSPINGLAGGYEQYF
>NA|TRBV27|NA|TRBJ2-3
TGTGCCAGCAGTCTGGCCGTAGGGAGAAGGGTTAGCACAGATACGCAGTATTTT
CASSLAVGRRVSTDTQYF
>NA|TRBV7-8|NA|TRBJ2-1
TGTGCCAGCAGCTTAGTCGGGGCGGGAAATGAGCAGTTCTTC
CASSLVGAGNEQFF
>NA|TRBV7-9|NA|TRBJ2-7
TGTGCCAGCAGCCGCGCAGGGTCCCACGAGCAGTACTTC
CASSRAGSHEQYF
>NA|TRBV6-4|NA|TRBJ2-7
TGTGCCAGCAGGCAGGGTGGGGCCCCGCCAGGCTACGAGCAGTACTTC
CASRQGGAPPGYEQYF
>TRBD2|TRBV4-2|once|TRBJ2-7
TGTGCCAGCAGCCTCGGGACTAGCGGGAGTGTATACGAGCAGTACTTC
CASSLGTSGSVYEQYF
>NA|TRBV30|few|TRBJ2-2
TGTGCCTGGGGACTGGTCACCGGGGAGCTGTTTTTT
CAWGLVTGELFF
>NA|TRBV14|NA|TRBJ2-2
TGTGCCAGCAGCCAATCTCTAACGAACACCGGGGAGCTGTTTTTT
CASSQSLTNTGELFF
>TRBD1|TRBV25-1|NA|TRBJ1-1
TGTGCCAGCAGTGAGACAGGGAGAACGACTGAAGCTTTCTTT
CASSETGRTTEAFF
>TRBD1|TRBV19|NA|TRBJ1-5
TGTGCCAGTAGTAGGGGACAGGGGGCATGGCAGCCCCAGCATTTT
CASSRGQGAWQPQHF
>NA|TRBV11-1|NA|TRBJ2-7
TGTGCCAGCAGCCCACGCGGATCCTACGAGCAGTACTTC
CASSPRGSYEQYF
>NA|TRBV5-1|NA|TRBJ2-3
TGCGCCAGCAGCTTGGACAGGAGCACAGATACGCAGTATTTT
CASSLDRSTDTQYF
>NA|TRBV6-1|NA|TRBJ1-2
TGTGCCAGCAGTGCCGAACCCACAGGGTATGGCTACACCTTC
CASSAEPTGYGYTF
>TRBD2|TRBV7-2|NA|TRBJ2-1
TGTGCCAGCAGCAGGGAGGGAGTTAGCTACAATGAGCAGTTCTTC
CASSREGVSYNEQFF
>NA|TRBV25-1|NA|TRBJ2-3
TGTGCCAGCAGTCCGGCGGGGACAGATACGCAGTATTTT
CASSPAGTDTQYF
>NA|TRBV29-1|NA|TRBJ2-5
TGCAGCGTTGCCCGGGAGCCGGTGGAGACCCAGTACTTC
CSVAREPVETQYF
>TRBD2|TRBV30|NA|TRBJ2-2
TGTGCCTGGATGGCGGGAGTAGTCACCGGGGAACTGTTTTTT
CAWMAGVVTGELFF
>NA|TRBV5-1|NA|TRBJ1-1
TGCGCCAGCAGCCTAGAGGGGAACACTGAAGCTTTCTTT
CASSLEGNTEAFF
>NA|TRBV30|few|TRBJ1-4
TGTGCCTGGCTACCCCGAGGTTGGGGGGAAAAACTGTTTTTT
CAWLPRGWGEKLFF
>NA|TRBV5-1|once|TRBJ2-7
TGCGCCAGCACCGACTGGGGGGGCCACGAGCAGTACTTC
CASTDWGGHEQYF
>NA|TRBV7-8|NA|TRBJ2-5
TGTGCCAGCAGCTTGACAGACCCGTACCAAGAGACCCAGTACTTC
CASSLTDPYQETQYF
>NA|TRBV5-1|NA|TRBJ2-7
TGCGCCAGCACATGGACAGACTCCTACGAGCAGTACTTC
CASTWTDSYEQYF
>NA|TRBV11-2|NA|TRBJ2-2
TGTGCCAGCAGCCAAGGGGGGGTTGCGGGAAACACCGGGGAGCTGTTTTTT
CASSQGGVAGNTGELFF